A single TCR beta chain is shown here with its context. V was cut by 4 bases and J by 5 bases, with 7 bases left in between. Germline lookup yields CDR1 SEHNR and CDR2 FQNEAQ (reference sequence). This CDR3 comprises 12 residues. This sample is part of a study of blood T cells in healthy people across ages. Primed by a sample-barcoded 5' primer and a J-beta primer mix, a second PCR proceeded for 7 to 11 cycles. From the 5' RACE reads, TCRdb called clonotypes with MiXCR, one entry per CDR3 protein. The top ten hold 20% to 25% of the sample, which has about 730,000 distinct CDR3 sequences, roughly 44% seen once.

The sample was blood. The TCR originated in a woman aged 60 to 75 in good health. The V call is TRBV7-9, the J call TRBJ2-3; perhaps TRBD1 as D (6 bases). DNA for the CDR3: TGTGCCAGCAGCTGGACAGTAGATACGCAGTATTTT. It yields the protein CASSWTVDTQYF.